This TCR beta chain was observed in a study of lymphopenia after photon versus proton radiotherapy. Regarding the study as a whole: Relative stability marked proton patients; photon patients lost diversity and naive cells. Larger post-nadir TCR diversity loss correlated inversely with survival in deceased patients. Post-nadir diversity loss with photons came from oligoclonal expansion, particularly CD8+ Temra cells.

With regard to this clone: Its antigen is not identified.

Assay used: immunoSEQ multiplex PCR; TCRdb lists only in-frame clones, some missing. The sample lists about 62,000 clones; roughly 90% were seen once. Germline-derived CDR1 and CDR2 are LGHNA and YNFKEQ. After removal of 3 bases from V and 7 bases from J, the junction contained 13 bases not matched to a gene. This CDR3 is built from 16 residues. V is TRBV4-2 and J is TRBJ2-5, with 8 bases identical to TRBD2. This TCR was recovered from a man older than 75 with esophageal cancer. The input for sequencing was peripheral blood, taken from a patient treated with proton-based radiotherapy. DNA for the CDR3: TGTGCCAGCAGCCAGCGGGGGGACCCTAGCCGTGGGACCCAGTACTTC. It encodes CASSQRGDPSRGTQYF.